This is a list of T cell receptor beta chains from one sample in a study of cytomegalovirus exposure and HLA in healthy donors. Profiling relied on immunoSEQ multiplex PCR, and the TCRdb table lists in-frame clones only, not all of them. The sample lists more than 150,000 clones, around 85% occurring once. Sequencing input: PBMCs. The receptors originated from a man aged 18 to 30 in good health and CMV-seropositive. Each CDR3 is given without its conserved first and last residue.

cdr3_length	v_call	j_call	cdr3_aa
11	TRBV28	TRBJ1-1	ASSLSGGPEAF
11	TRBV5-1	TRBJ1-2	ASSLERTLGYT
10	TRBV19	TRBJ1-5	ASSIGNQPQH
11	TRBV7-9	TRBJ1-2	ASSLGYRGGYT
11	TRBV25-1	TRBJ2-7	ASRGQVAYEQY
11	TRBV9	TRBJ2-2	ASSVRGTGELF
10	TRBV7-8	TRBJ2-7	ASSRNSKEQY
15	TRBV25-1	TRBJ1-6	ASSESQGAGYNSPLH
13	TRBV4-3	TRBJ2-3	ASSQVRAVTDTQY
14	TRBV9	TRBJ2-1	ASSVEGGGARDEQF
10	TRBV7-2	TRBJ1-4	ASSPDRVKLF
12	TRBV5-1	TRBJ2-5	ASSGGRTKETQY
9	TRBV9	TRBJ2-1	ASSVSNEQF
11	TRBV5-1	TRBJ1-6	ASSLTGASPLH
13	TRBV7-9	TRBJ2-5	ASSLTGGNLGTQY
13	TRBV2	NA	ASSEFGGGTYEQY
14	TRBV7-2	TRBJ1-3	ASSLLSPRNGNTIY
16	TRBV7-8	TRBJ1-1	ASSSPTGIPLLNTEAF
14	TRBV18	TRBJ1-1	ASSPGTGERDTEAF
16	TRBV2	TRBJ1-3	ASSGWRTGMGPGNTIY
15	TRBV5-4	TRBJ2-3	ASSLKLAGGLTDTQY
12	TRBV4-3	TRBJ2-7	ASSQEPRSYEQY
12	TRBV5-1	TRBJ1-1	ASSGGLRMMEAF
14	TRBV5-1	TRBJ1-2	ASSQDRTHARDGYT
16	TRBV5-6	TRBJ2-5	ASSLFRSSGGYQETQY
11	TRBV2	TRBJ2-1	ASSVTAGGEQF
14	TRBV11-2	TRBJ2-3	ASSRSGGPPGDTQY
13	TRBV5-4	TRBJ2-3	ASSLNRQRADTQY
12	TRBV29-1	TRBJ1-1	SVENIGRNTEAF